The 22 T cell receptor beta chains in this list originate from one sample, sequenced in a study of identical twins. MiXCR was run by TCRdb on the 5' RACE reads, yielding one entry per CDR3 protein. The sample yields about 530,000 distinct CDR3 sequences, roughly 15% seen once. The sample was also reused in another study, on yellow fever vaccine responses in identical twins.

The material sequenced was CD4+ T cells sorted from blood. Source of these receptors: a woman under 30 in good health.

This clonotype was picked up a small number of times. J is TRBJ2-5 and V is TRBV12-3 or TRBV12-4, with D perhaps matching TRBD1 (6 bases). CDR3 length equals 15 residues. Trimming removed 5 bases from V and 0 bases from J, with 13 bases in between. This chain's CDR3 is CASSLGDTYQETQYF. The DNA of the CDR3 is TGTGCCAGCAGTCTAGGGGACACCTACCAAGAGACCCAGTACTTC.

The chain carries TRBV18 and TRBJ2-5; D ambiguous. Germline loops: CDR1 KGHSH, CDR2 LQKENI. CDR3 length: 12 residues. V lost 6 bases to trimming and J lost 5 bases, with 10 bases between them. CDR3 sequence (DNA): TGTGCCAGCTCCCCCGAAGGGGAGACCCAGTACTTC. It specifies CASSPEGETQYF.

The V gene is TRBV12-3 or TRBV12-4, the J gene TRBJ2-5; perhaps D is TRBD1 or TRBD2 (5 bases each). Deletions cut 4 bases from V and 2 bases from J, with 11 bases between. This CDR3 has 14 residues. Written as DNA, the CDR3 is TGTGCCAGCAGTTCCCGGGACCATCAAGAGACCCAGTACTTC. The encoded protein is CASSSRDHQETQYF.

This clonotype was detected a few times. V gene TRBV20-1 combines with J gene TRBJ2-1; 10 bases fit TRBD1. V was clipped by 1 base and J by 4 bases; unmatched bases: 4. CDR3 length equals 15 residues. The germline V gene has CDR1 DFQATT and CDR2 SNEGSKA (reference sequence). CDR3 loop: CSARAGTGEYNEQFF. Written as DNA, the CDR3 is TGCAGTGCTAGAGCCGGGACAGGGGAGTACAATGAGCAGTTCTTC.

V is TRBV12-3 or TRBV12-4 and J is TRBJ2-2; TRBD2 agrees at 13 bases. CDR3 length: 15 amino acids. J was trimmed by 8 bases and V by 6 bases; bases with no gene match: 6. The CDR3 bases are TGTGCCAGCAGCTACGGACTAGCGGGAGCGGGGGAGCTGTTTTTT. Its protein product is CASSYGLAGAGELFF.

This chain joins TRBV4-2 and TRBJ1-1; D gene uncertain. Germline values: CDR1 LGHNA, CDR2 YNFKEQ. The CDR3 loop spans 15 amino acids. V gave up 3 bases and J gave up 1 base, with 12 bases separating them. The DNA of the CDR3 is TGTGCCAGCAGCCACAGAGTAACAGAGAACACTGAAGCTTTCTTT. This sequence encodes CASSHRVTENTEAFF.

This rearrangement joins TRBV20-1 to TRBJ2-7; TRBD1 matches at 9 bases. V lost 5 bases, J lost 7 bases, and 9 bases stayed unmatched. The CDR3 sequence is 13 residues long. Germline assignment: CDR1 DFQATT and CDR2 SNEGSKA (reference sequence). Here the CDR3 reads CSAPDRGGGEQYF. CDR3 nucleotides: TGCAGTGCTCCGGACAGGGGTGGCGGGGAGCAGTACTTC.

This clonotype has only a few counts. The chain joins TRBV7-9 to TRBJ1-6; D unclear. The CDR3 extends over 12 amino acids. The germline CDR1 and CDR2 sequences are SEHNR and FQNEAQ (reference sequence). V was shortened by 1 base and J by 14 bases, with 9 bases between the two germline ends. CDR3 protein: CASSLGAQALHF. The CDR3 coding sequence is TGTGCCAGCAGCTTAGGGGCCCAGGCCCTCCACTTT.

CDR3: CASSESGRLGQYF. For the CDR3, the DNA is TGCGCCAGCAGTGAGTCGGGGCGGTTGGGGCAGTACTTC. This sequence joins TRBV10-1 and TRBJ2-7; D might be TRBD1 (5 bases). The CDR3 runs to 13 residues. The V end was cut by 0 bases, the J end by 9 bases, with 12 bases between. Per germline, CDR1 WNHNN and CDR2 SYGVQD (reference sequence).

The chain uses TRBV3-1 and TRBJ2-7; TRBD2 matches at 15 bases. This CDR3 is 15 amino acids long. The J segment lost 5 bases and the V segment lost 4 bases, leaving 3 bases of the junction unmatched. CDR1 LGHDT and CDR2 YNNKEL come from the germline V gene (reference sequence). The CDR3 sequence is CASSLGTSGRNEQYF. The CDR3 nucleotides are TGTGCCAGCAGCCTGGGGACTAGCGGGAGGAACGAGCAGTACTTC.

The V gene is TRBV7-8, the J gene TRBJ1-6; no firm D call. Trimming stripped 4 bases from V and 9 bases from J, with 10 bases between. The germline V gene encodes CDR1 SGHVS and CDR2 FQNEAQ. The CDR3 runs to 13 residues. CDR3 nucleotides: TGTGCCAGCAGCTCTAGGGAGTCTTCACCCCTCCACTTT. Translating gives CASSSRESSPLHF.

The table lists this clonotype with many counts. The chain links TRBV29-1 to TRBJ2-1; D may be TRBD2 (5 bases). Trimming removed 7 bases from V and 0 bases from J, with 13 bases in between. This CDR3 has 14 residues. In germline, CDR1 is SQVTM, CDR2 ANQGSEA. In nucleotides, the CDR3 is TGCAGCGGAAAACTGGGGAGCTCCTACAATGAGCAGTTCTTC. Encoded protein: CSGKLGSSYNEQFF.

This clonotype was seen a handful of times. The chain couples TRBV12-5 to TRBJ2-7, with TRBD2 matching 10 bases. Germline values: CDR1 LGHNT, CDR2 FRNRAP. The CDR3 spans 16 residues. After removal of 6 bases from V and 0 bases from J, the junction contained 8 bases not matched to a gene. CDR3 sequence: CASGPTSGTFSYEQYF. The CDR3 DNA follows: TGTGCTAGTGGGCCCACTAGCGGGACCTTCTCCTACGAGCAGTACTTC.

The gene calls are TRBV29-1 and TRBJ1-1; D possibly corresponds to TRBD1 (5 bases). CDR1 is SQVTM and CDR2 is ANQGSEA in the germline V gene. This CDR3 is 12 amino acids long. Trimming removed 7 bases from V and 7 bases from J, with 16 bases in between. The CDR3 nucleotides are TGCAGCGCCCTGTTGGGGGGTGGTGAAGCTTTCTTT. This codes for CSALLGGGEAFF.

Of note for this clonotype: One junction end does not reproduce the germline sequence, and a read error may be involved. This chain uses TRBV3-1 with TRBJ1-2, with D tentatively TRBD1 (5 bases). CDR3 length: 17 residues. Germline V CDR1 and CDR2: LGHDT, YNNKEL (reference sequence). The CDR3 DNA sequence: TGTGCCAGCAGCCTCGGAGCGTGGTGTGGGACTCTTGGCGGCTGCACCTTC. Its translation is CASSLGAWCGTLGGCTF.

This CDR3 reads CSARDPGTGKDTQYF. DNA for the CDR3: TGCAGTGCTAGAGACCCCGGGACAGGGAAAGATACGCAGTATTTT. The rearrangement uses TRBV20-1 and TRBJ2-3, with 9 bases fitting TRBD1. CDR3 length equals 15 residues. From germline, CDR1 is DFQATT and CDR2 SNEGSKA (reference sequence). V lost 0 bases to trimming and J lost 5 bases; unmatched junction nucleotides: 6.

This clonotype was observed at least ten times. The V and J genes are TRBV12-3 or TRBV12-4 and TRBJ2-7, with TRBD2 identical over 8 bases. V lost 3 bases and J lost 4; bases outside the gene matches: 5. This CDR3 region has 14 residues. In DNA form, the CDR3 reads TGTGCCAGCAGTTTGGGACTAGTCAAGTACGAGCAGTACTTC. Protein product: CASSLGLVKYEQYF.

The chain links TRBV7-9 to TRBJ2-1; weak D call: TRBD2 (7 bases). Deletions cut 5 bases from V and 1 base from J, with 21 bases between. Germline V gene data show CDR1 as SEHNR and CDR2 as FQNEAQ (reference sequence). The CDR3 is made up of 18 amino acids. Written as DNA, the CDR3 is TGTGCCAGCAGCCCTGGGGGCGGGAGTCGAGGATCCTACAATGAGCAGTTCTTC. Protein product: CASSPGGGSRGSYNEQFF.

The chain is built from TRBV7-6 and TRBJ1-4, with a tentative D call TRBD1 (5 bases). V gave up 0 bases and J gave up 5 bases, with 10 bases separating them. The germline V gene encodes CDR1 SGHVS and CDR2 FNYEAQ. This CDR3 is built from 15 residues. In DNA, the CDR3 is TGTGCCAGCAGCTTAGCGGCGGGACTAAATGAAAAACTGTTTTTT. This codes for CASSLAAGLNEKLFF.

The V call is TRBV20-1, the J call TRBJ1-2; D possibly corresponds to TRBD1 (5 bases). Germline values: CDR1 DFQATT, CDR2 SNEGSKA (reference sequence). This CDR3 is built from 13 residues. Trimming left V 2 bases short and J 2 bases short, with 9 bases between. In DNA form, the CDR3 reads TGCAGTGCTAGAAGGGGTCCAAACTATGGCTACACCTTC. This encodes CSARRGPNYGYTF.

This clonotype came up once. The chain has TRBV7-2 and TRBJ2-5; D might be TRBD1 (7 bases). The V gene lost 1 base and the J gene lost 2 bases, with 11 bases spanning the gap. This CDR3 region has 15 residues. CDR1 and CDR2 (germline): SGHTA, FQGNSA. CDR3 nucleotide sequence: TGTGCCAGCAGCTTAGTTGCAGGGGGGCAAGAGACCCAGTACTTC. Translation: CASSLVAGGQETQYF.

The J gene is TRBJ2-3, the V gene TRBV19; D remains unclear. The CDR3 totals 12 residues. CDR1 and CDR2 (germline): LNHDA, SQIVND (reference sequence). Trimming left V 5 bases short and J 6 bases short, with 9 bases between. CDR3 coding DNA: TGTGCCAGTAGTGTTTCGAGGGATACGCAGTATTTT. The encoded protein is CASSVSRDTQYF. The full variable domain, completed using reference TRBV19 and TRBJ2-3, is DGGITQSPKYLFRKEGQNVTLSCEQNLNHDAMYWYRQDPGQGLRLIYYSQIVNDFQKGDIAEGYSVSREKKESFPLTVTSAQKNPTAFYLCASSVSRDTQYFGPGTRLTVL.